One TCR beta chain is described in this entry. Antigen: not known. There are 13 residues in the CDR3. Germline V gives CDR1 MNHNS, CDR2 SASEGT. V lost 6 bases, J lost 5 bases, and 13 bases lay in between. This sample was taken from a study of cytomegalovirus exposure and HLA in healthy donors. Study-wide results and limits: Earlier analysis looked at TCR beta V segments, and most were productive about 87% or about 30% of the time.

The PCR made use of 60 Vbeta and 13 Jbeta primers. Profiling relied on immunoSEQ multiplex PCR, and the TCRdb table lists in-frame clones only, not all of them. This repertoire shows about 150,000 clones, 50% to 75% found once; its top ten account for 5.5% to 9%. Source material: PBMCs. The receptor was isolated from a woman aged 60-70 years in good health and CMV-seropositive. This chain connects TRBV6-1 to TRBJ1-1, with D perhaps matching TRBD1 (5 bases). The CDR3 is CASRRPGGTEAFF. DNA for the CDR3: TGTGCCAGCAGACGACCCGGGGGTACTGAAGCTTTCTTT.